The clone carrying this T cell receptor beta chain was observed a handful of times. CDR1 is LNHDA, CDR2 SQIVND, per germline (reference sequence). Trimming removed 7 bases at V and 11 bases at J, with 14 bases between. This CDR3 region has 12 residues. Per the study methods: Estimation of nucleated cell counts was performed using reference gene primer amplification. Profiling relied on immunoSEQ multiplex PCR, and the TCRdb table lists in-frame clones only, not all of them. Clonal size and the V and J genes are those of that table, whereas D and trimming came from the DNA. The sample carries approximately 140,000 clones, around 84% recorded once. The data are from a study of blood T cell repertoires in COVID-19. As for the study in general: The United States, Italy and Spain provided the acute and convalescent COVID-19 samples.

The specimen sequenced was peripheral blood. The TCR originated in a man between 70 and 80 years old with acute or convalescent COVID-19. The chain links TRBV19 to TRBJ2-2, with D possibly matching TRBD2 (6 bases). CDR3 loop: CASISPGRELFF. The CDR3 region has the DNA TGTGCCAGTATATCCCCCGGGAGAGAGCTGTTTTTT. Using reference TRBV19 and TRBJ2-2 for the parts outside the CDR3, the full variable domain is DGGITQSPKYLFRKEGQNVTLSCEQNLNHDAMYWYRQDPGQGLRLIYYSQIVNDFQKGDIAEGYSVSREKKESFPLTVTSAQKNPTAFYLCASISPGRELFFGEGSRLTVL.